Following are 3 T cell receptor beta chains from one sample sequenced in a study of CD8 T cells in Susac syndrome. The RNA input was roughly 0.45 to 1 ug, and it was reverse transcribed with random hexamers. Each CDR3 protein gets one entry after TCRdb re-called the immunoSEQ multiplex PCR reads with MiXCR. The data show around 130,000 distinct CDR3 sequences, roughly 96% seen once. Specimen: CD4+ T cells from PBMCs. These receptors all come from a human donor with multiple sclerosis.

The rearrangement links TRBV6-5 to TRBJ2-7; 10 bases map to TRBD1. This CDR3 spans 17 amino acids. Germline V gives CDR1 MNHEY, CDR2 SVGAGI. V was pared by 0 bases and J by 3 bases, with 8 bases of the junction left unmatched. The CDR3 DNA is TGTGCCAGCAGTTACTCGACTGGGACAGGGGTGGACTACGAGCAGTACTTC. Encoded protein: CASSYSTGTGVDYEQYF.

The chain carries TRBV30 and TRBJ2-7, with a possible D match to TRBD1 (5 bases). The CDR3 runs 12 residues. Trimming cost V 8 bases and J 0 bases, with 11 bases left between them. Germline V gene lookup returns CDR1 GTSNPN and CDR2 SVGIG (reference sequence). This CDR3 reads CAVGPSSYEQYF. In DNA, the CDR3 is TGTGCCGTGGGGCCGTCCTCCTACGAGCAGTACTTC. The complete variable domain, with remaining parts taken from reference TRBV30 and TRBJ2-7, reads SQTIHQWPATLVQPVGSPLSLECTVEGTSNPNLYWYRQAAGRGLQLLFYSVGIGQISSEVPQNLSASRPQDRQFILSSKKLLLSDSGFYLCAVGPSSYEQYFGPGTRLTVT.

The gene calls are TRBV7-7 and TRBJ1-6; D perhaps matches TRBD1 (5 bases). Deletions cut 0 bases from V and 9 bases from J, with 9 bases between. This CDR3 spans 14 amino acids. Germline values: CDR1 SSHAT, CDR2 FNYEAQ (reference sequence). The CDR3 coding sequence is TGTGCCAGCAGCTTAGCGGAAGGGGCTTCACCCCTCCACTTT. Translation: CASSLAEGASPLHF.